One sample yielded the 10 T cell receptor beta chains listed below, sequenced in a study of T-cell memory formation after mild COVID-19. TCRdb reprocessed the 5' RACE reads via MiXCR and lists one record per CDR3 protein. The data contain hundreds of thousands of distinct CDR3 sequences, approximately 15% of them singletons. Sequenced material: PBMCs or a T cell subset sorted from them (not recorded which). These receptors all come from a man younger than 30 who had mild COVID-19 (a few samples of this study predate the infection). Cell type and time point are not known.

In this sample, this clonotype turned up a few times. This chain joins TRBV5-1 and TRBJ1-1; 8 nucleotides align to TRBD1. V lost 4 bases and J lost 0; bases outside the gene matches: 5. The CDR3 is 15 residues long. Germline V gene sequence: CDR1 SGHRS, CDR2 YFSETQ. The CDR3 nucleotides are TGCGCCAGCAGCAAGACAGGGGTGGTGAACACTGAAGCTTTCTTT. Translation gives CASSKTGVVNTEAFF.

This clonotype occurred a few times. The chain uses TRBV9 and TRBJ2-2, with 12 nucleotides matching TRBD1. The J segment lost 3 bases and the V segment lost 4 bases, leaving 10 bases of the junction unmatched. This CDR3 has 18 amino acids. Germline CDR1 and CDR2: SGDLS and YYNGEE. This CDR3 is CASSPRWDRGPYTGELFF. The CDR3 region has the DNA TGTGCCAGCAGCCCTAGATGGGACAGGGGGCCTTACACCGGGGAGCTGTTTTTT.

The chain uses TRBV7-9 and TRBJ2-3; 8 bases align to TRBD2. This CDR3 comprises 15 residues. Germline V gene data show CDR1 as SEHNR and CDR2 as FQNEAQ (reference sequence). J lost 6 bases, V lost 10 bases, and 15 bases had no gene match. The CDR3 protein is CAISGTSIRSDTQYF. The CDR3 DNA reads TGTGCCATATCTGGGACTAGTATTCGGTCGGATACGCAGTATTTT.

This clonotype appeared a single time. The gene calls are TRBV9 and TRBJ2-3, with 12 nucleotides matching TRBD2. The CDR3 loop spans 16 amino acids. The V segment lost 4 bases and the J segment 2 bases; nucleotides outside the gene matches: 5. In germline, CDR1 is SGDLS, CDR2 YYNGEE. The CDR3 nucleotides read TGTGCCAGCAGCACCCTAGCGGGGGGGACCACAGATACGCAGTATTTT. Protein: CASSTLAGGTTDTQYF.

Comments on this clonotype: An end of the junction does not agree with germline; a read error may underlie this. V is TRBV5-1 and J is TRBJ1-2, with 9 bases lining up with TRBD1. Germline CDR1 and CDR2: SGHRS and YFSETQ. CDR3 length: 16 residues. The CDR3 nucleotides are TGCGCCAGCAGCCCGACCCAAACGAACAGGGGGCTTGCTCAATTATTC. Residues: CASSPTQTNRGLAQLF.

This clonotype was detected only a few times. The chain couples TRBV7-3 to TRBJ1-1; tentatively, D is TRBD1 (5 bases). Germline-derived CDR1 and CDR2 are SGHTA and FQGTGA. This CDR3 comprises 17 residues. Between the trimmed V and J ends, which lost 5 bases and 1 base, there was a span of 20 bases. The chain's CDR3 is CASSPWQGSPENTEAFF. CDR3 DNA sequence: TGTGCCAGCAGCCCCTGGCAGGGAAGCCCAGAGAACACTGAAGCTTTCTTT.

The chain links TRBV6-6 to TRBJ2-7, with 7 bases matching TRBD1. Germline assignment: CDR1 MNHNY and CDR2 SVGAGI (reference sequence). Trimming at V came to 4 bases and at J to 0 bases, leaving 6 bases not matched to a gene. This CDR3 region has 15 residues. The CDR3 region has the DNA TGTGCCAGCAGTTTGACAGGGAAGAGCTCCTACGAGCAGTACGTC. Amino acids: CASSLTGKSSYEQYV.

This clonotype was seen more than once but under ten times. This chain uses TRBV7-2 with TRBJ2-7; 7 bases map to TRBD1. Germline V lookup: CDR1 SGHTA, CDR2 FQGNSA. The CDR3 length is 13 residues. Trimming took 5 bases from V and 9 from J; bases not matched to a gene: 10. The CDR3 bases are TGTGCCAGCAGCCTAGGGACAGCCCGAGGGCAGTACTTC. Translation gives CASSLGTARGQYF.

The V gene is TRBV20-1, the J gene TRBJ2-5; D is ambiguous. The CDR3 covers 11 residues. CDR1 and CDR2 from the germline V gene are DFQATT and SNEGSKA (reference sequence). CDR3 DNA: TGCATTTGCCGGCAGAGAGAGACCCAGTACTTC. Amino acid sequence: CICRQRETQYF.

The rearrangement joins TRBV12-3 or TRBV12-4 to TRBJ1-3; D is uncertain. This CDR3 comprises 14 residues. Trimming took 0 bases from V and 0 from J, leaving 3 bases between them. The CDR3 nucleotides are TGTGCCAGCAGTTTAGCAGACTCTGGAAACACCATATATTTT. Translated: CASSLADSGNTIYF.